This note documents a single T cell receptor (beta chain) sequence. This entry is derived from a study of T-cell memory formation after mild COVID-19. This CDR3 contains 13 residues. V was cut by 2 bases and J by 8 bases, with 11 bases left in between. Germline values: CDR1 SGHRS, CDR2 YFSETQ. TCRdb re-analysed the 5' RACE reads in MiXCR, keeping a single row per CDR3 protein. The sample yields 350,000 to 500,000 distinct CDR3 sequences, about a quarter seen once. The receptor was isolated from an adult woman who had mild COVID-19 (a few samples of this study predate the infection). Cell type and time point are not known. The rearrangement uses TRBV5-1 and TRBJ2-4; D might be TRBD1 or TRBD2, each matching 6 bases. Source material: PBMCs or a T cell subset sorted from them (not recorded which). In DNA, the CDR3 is TGCGCCAGCAGCTTCGGGGGCGAGGACATTCAGTACTTC. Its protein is CASSFGGEDIQYF.